The clone carrying this T cell receptor (beta chain) occurred many times. Its cognate antigen is unknown. These data are taken from a study of T-cell memory formation after mild COVID-19. Study as a whole: TCR clusters largely stayed donor specific.

Regarding the study as a whole: What remained unconfirmed was the SARS-CoV-2 specificity of second-wave clones peaking on day 37. Pre-infection memory showed some responding clones, and this suggested that cross-reactive memory joined.

Each CDR3 protein gets one entry after TCRdb re-called the 5' RACE reads with MiXCR. The top ten hold 0.65% to 0.9% of the sample, which has about 39,000 distinct CDR3 sequences, over 5% seen once. Trimming removed 0 bases from V and 0 bases from J, with 15 bases in between. Germline CDR1 is SGHRS and CDR2 is YFSETQ. The CDR3 totals 18 residues. This TCR derives from an adult who had mild COVID-19 (a few samples of this study predate the infection). Cell type and time point are not known. The V gene is TRBV5-1, the J gene TRBJ2-2; the D gene could be TRBD1 or TRBD2 (5 bases each). Input material: PBMCs or a T cell subset sorted from them (not recorded which). In nucleotides, the CDR3 is TGCGCCAGCAGCTTGGAGGCCGGCTGGGGGTCGAACACCGGGGAGCTGTTTTTT. As protein: CASSLEAGWGSNTGELFF.